This T cell receptor beta chain was identified during a study of CD8+CD57+ T cells in acquired aplastic anemia. About the study: Sorting CD4+ and CD8+ cells gave DNA averaging around 3 ug. Overall study findings and caveats: Roughly 30 CD8+ CDR3 sequences occurred in both the patients and the controls.

Germline V gene lookup returns CDR1 SEHNR and CDR2 FQNEAQ (reference sequence). The CDR3 is 13 amino acids in total, end residues counted. Patients sequenced had flow cytometry evidence of CD8+CD57+ cell expansion. Severe acquired aplastic anemia was present in all patients. Each patient gave a blood sample that was collected before any therapy had been received. Worth noting for this clonotype: Its target is not known. No conserved phenylalanine or tryptophan ends this CDR3, so it is likely a read error. Because the CDR3's place on the DNA is in doubt, the DNA is left out and the CDR3 is given as listed by TCRdb.

The template used for profiling TCR beta VDJ and CDR3 was genomic DNA. TCRdb called the reads again in MiXCR, with one record for every CDR3 protein. The sample consists of about 260,000 distinct CDR3 sequences, 82% of them appearing once. The source of this sequence is a human donor with aplastic anemia. The chain combines TRBV7-9 with TRBJ2-1; TRBD2, as called in the table, went unchecked against the DNA. Source material: sorted CD4+, CD8+, or CD8+CD57+ T cells (not recorded which) from PBMCs. The CDR3 sequence: CASSLQGGAQVIY.